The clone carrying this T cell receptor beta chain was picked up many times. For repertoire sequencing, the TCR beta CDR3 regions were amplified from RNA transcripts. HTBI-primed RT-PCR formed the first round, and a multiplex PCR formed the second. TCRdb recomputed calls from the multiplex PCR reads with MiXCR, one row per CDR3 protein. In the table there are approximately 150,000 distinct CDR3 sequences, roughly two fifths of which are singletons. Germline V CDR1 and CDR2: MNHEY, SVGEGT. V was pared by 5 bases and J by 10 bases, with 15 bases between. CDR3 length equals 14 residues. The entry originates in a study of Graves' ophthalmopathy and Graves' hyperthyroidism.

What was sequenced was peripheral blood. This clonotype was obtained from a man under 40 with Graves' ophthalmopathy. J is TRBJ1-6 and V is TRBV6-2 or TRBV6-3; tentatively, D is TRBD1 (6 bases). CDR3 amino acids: CASSPDSSYSPLHF. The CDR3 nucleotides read TGTGCCAGCAGTCCGGACAGCAGCTACTCACCCCTCCACTTT.